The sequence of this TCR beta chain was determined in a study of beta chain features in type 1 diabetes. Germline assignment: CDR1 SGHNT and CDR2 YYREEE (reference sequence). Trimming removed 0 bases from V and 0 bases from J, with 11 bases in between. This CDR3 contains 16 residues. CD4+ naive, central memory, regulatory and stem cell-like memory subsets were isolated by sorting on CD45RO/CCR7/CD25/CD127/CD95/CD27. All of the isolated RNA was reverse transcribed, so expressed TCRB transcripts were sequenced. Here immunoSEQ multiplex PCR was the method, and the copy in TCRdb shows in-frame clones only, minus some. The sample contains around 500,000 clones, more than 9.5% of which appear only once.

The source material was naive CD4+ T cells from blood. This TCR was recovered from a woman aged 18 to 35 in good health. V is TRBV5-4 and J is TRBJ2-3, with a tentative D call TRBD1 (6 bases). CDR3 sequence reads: CASSLGYRASTDTQYF. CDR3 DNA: TGTGCCAGCAGCTTGGGGTACAGGGCTAGCACAGATACGCAGTATTTT.